The 2 T cell receptor beta chains reported below all come from one sample, sequenced in a study of T cell repertoires in ileal Crohn's disease. Libraries were prepared by immunoSEQ multiplex PCR; TCRdb keeps only in-frame clonotypes and omits some of them. The sample contains 3,000 to 4,000 clones, roughly four fifths of which appear only once. Sequenced material: ileal tissue. These receptors were collected from an adult with Crohn's disease.

The chain has TRBV6-1 and TRBJ2-1, with 9 bases that match TRBD2. Germline CDR1 and CDR2: MNHNS and SASEGT. After removal of 3 bases from V and 4 bases from J, the junction contained 4 bases not matched to a gene. The CDR3 has 15 residues. The CDR3 is CASSDQTSGYNEQFF. For the CDR3, the DNA is TGTGCCAGCAGTGATCAGACTAGCGGTTACAATGAGCAGTTCTTC.

The chain has TRBV29-1 and TRBJ1-4, with TRBD1 identical over 9 bases. V was clipped by 4 bases and J by 6 bases; unmatched bases: 3. From germline, CDR1 is SQVTM and CDR2 ANQGSEA. The CDR3 loop spans 13 amino acids. CDR3 protein: CSVGTGVYEKLFF. CDR3 DNA: TGCAGCGTTGGGACAGGGGTCTATGAAAAACTGTTTTTT.